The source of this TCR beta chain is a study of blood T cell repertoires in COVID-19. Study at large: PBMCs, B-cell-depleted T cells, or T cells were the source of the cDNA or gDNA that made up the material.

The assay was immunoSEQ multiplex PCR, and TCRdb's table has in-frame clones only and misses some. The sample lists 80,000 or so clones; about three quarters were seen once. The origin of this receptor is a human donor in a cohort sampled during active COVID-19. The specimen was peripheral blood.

The CDR3 sequence is CASSPSGVSSYEQYF. In DNA form, the CDR3 reads TGTGCCAGCAGCCCTAGCGGGGTGAGCTCCTACGAGCAGTACTTC. The chain links TRBV13 to TRBJ2-7, with 9 bases aligning to TRBD2. J lost 0 bases, V lost 5 bases, and 5 bases had no gene match. Germline lookup yields CDR1 PRHDT and CDR2 FYEKMQ (reference sequence). The CDR3 length is 15 residues.